The 26 T cell receptor beta chains below were found in one sample sequenced in a study of control samples from healthy donors and cancer patients. The method was immunoSEQ multiplex PCR; TCRdb's version includes in-frame clones alone and lacks a portion of them. This sample yields under 130,000 clones, of which roughly 90% are seen a single time; about 18% belongs to the top ten. The sample taken for sequencing was PBMCs. These receptors originate from a man between 60 and 75 years old with lung cancer.

The rearrangement joins TRBV29-1 to TRBJ2-3, with D possibly being TRBD1 (6 bases). The CDR3 runs to 12 residues. Trimming removed 2 bases at V and 6 bases at J, with 9 bases between. Per germline, CDR1 SQVTM and CDR2 ANQGSEA. The CDR3, as DNA: TGCAGCGTTGAACAGGGGCTGGATACGCAGTATTTT. The encoded protein is CSVEQGLDTQYF.

This rearrangement joins TRBV6-5 to TRBJ1-2; unclear D gene. V gave up 4 bases and J gave up 5 bases, with 11 bases separating them. The CDR3 contains 13 residues. Germline V gives CDR1 MNHEY, CDR2 SVGAGI. The chain's CDR3 is CASSSWALYGYTF. CDR3 bases: TGTGCCAGCAGTTCGTGGGCTCTATATGGCTACACCTTC.

The genes are TRBV7-9 and TRBJ2-7, with TRBD1 matching over 10 bases. The CDR3 consists of 13 residues. After removal of 5 bases from V and 6 bases from J, the junction contained 4 bases not matched to a gene. CDR1 and CDR2 from the germline V gene are SEHNR and FQNEAQ (reference sequence). This CDR3 is CASSTGTGVEQYV. The CDR3 DNA follows: TGTGCCAGCAGCACAGGGACAGGGGTCGAGCAGTACGTC.

The sample holds a few counts of this clone. The V gene is TRBV7-9, the J gene TRBJ2-3; D is undetermined. V lost 3 bases, J lost 6 bases, and 4 bases lay in between. CDR1 is SEHNR and CDR2 is FQNEAQ in the germline V gene (reference sequence). This CDR3 has 11 residues. The CDR3 DNA reads as TGTGCCAGCAGCTTTTGGGATACGCAGTATTTT. It codes for CASSFWDTQYF.

V is TRBV24-1 and J is TRBJ2-1, with 14 nucleotides matching TRBD2. The germline V gene has CDR1 KGHDR and CDR2 SFDVKD. The CDR3 loop spans 14 amino acids. V shed 5 bases and J 10 bases; nucleotides not matched to a gene: 3. The CDR3 coding sequence is TGTGCCACCAGTGGACTAGCGGGGGGGCGGGAGCAGTTCTTC. It yields the protein CATSGLAGGREQFF.

V usage is TRBV10-3 and J usage is TRBJ1-6, with D maybe TRBD1 (5 bases). Trimming shortened V by 6 bases and J by 7 bases, and 10 bases separated the two germline ends. CDR3 length equals 13 residues. CDR1 and CDR2 from the germline V gene are ENHRY and SYGVKD. The CDR3 DNA reads TGTGCCATCAGGGGGGACGCAAATTCACCCCTCCACTTT. It specifies CAIRGDANSPLHF.

This chain connects TRBV10-3 to TRBJ2-2; TRBD2 is a possible D gene (5 bases). Looked up from germline, CDR1 is ENHRY and CDR2 is SYGVKD. This CDR3 comprises 14 residues. V was pared by 5 bases and J by 3 bases, with 10 bases between. CDR3 coding DNA: TGTGCCATCAGTACCCGGGAAGACACCGGGGAGCTGTTTTTT. This sequence encodes CAISTREDTGELFF.

V is TRBV4-2 and J is TRBJ2-7, with 9 bases fitting TRBD1. V shed 1 base, J shed 6 bases, and the junction held 10 bases outside the gene matches. In germline, CDR1 is LGHNA, CDR2 YNFKEQ. CDR3 length: 16 residues. The CDR3 reads CASSQAGGQGLGEQYF. The DNA of the CDR3 is TGTGCCAGCAGCCAAGCAGGGGGACAGGGATTGGGCGAGCAGTACTTC.

This clone was seen a few times. The chain combines TRBV7-2 with TRBJ1-5; weak D call: TRBD1 (6 bases). The V end was cut by 4 bases, the J end by 4 bases, with 8 bases between. CDR1 and CDR2 from the germline V gene are SGHTA and FQGNSA. CDR3 length: 13 residues. The CDR3, as DNA: TGTGCCAGCAGCTCCGACAGGAATCAGCCCCAGCATTTT. It encodes CASSSDRNQPQHF.

This rearrangement joins TRBV27 to TRBJ1-2, with TRBD1 matching over 12 bases. Trimming took 5 bases from V and 2 from J; bases not matched to a gene: 3. The CDR3 has 15 residues. Germline assignment: CDR1 MNHEY and CDR2 SMNVEV (reference sequence). The CDR3 loop is CASSKGTGGNYGYTF. CDR3 DNA: TGTGCCAGCAGTAAGGGGACAGGGGGCAACTATGGCTACACCTTC.

This sequence joins TRBV30 and TRBJ1-6, with D possibly matching TRBD1 (6 bases). This CDR3 spans 14 amino acids. Trimming removed 3 bases from V and 10 bases from J, with 16 bases in between. Germline CDR1 reads GTSNPN; CDR2 reads SVGIG (reference sequence). Written as DNA, the CDR3 is TGTGCCTGGAGCGAAACAGGGTTTGGGTCACCCCTCCACTTT. Translated, it gives CAWSETGFGSPLHF. The variable domain in full, completed from reference TRBV30 and TRBJ1-6, reads SQTIHQWPATLVQPVGSPLSLECTVEGTSNPNLYWYRQAAGRGLQLLFYSVGIGQISSEVPQNLSASRPQDRQFILSSKKLLLSDSGFYLCAWSETGFGSPLHFGNGTRLTVT.

The rearrangement links TRBV30 to TRBJ1-3; 8 bases align to TRBD1. The CDR3 is 17 residues long. Germline CDR1 GTSNPN, CDR2 SVGIG (reference sequence). Trimming removed 3 bases from V and 5 bases from J; junction bases left unmatched: 15. Written as DNA, the CDR3 is TGTGCCTGGAGCTCAAACCCGCAGGGGGCGTACAGAAACACCATATATTTT. Protein product: CAWSSNPQGAYRNTIYF.

This chain joins TRBV6-5 and TRBJ1-3; D gene unclear. Germline CDR1 MNHEY, CDR2 SVGAGI. The germline V and J ends were trimmed by 9 bases and 0 bases, with 9 bases remaining between them. The CDR3 is 13 residues long. CDR3 sequence reads: CASQTDSGNTIYF. CDR3 coding DNA: TGTGCCAGTCAAACGGACTCTGGAAACACCATATATTTT.

The chain is built from TRBV5-4 and TRBJ2-7; D unclear. This CDR3 region has 14 residues. The V end lost 3 bases, the J end lost 2 bases, and 12 bases lay between the germline ends. Germline V gene sequence: CDR1 SGHNT, CDR2 YYREEE (reference sequence). For the CDR3, the DNA is TGTGCCAGCAGCTACGATGGTGAAACCTACGAGCAGTACGTC. This codes for CASSYDGETYEQYV.

This clone was seen a single time. The chain is built from TRBV25-1 and TRBJ1-4; D is perhaps TRBD1 (5 bases). V shed 4 bases and J shed 4 bases, with 13 bases lying between them. Germline-derived CDR1 and CDR2 are MGHDK and SYGVNS. The CDR3 contains 15 residues. CDR3 amino acids: CASSGREGLNEKLFF. For the CDR3, the DNA is TGTGCCAGCAGTGGCAGGGAAGGGCTTAATGAAAAACTGTTTTTT.

The J gene is TRBJ1-6, the V gene TRBV7-2; D is uncertain. Trimming left V 4 bases short and J 7 bases short, with 8 bases between. Germline-derived CDR1 and CDR2 are SGHTA and FQGNSA. The CDR3 has 13 amino acids. The CDR3 sequence: CASSSNQNSPLHF. As DNA, the CDR3 is TGTGCCAGCAGCTCTAACCAAAATTCACCCCTCCACTTT.

The V gene is TRBV10-2, the J gene TRBJ2-3, with TRBD1 matching 7 bases. Germline V gene data show CDR1 as WSHSY and CDR2 as SAAADI. Trimming at V came to 8 bases and at J to 1 base, leaving 9 bases not matched to a gene. The CDR3 covers 15 residues. CDR3 protein: CASGPTGIGTDTQYF. CDR3 bases: TGCGCCAGCGGCCCGACAGGGATCGGCACAGATACGCAGTATTTT.

This chain uses TRBV28 with TRBJ2-3; a possible D gene is TRBD1 (7 bases). Per the germline V gene, CDR1 is MDHEN and CDR2 is SYDVKM. V was cut by 2 bases and J by 5 bases, with 11 bases left in between. The CDR3 sequence is 14 residues long. For the CDR3, the DNA is TGTGCCAGCAGTTTAGCGGGGACAGTAGATACGCAGTATTTT. It encodes CASSLAGTVDTQYF.

The gene calls are TRBV6-4 and TRBJ2-3, with 7 bases identical to TRBD1. CDR3 size: 14 residues. After removal of 0 bases from V and 4 bases from J, the junction contained 1 base not matched to a gene. Germline CDR1 and CDR2: MRHNA and SNTAGT. The CDR3 sequence: CASSDSGGADTQYF. The CDR3 region has the DNA TGTGCCAGCAGTGACTCAGGGGGCGCAGATACGCAGTATTTT.

The CDR3 spells CASSPTSGSKTQYF. The CDR3 DNA is TGCGCCAGCAGTCCGACTAGCGGGTCCAAGACCCAGTACTTC. J is TRBJ2-5 and V is TRBV5-1; 10 bases agree with TRBD2. V lost 5 bases to trimming and J lost 6 bases; unmatched junction nucleotides: 7. The CDR3 extends over 14 amino acids. Germline lookup yields CDR1 SGHRS and CDR2 YFSETQ. The full variable domain, with the rest looked up from reference TRBV5-1 and TRBJ2-5, is KAGVTQTPRYLIKTRGQQVTLSCSPISGHRSVSWYQQTPGQGLQFLFEYFSETQRNKGNFPGRFSGRQFSNSRSEMNVSTLELGDSALYLCASSPTSGSKTQYFGPGTRLLVL.

This chain joins TRBV7-7 and TRBJ2-3; possibly TRBD1 or TRBD2 for D (5 bases each). Germline assignment: CDR1 SSHAT and CDR2 FNYEAQ (reference sequence). CDR3 length: 16 amino acids. Trimming stripped 5 bases from V and 1 base from J, with 16 bases between. The CDR3, as DNA: TGTGCCAGCAGCCCGGACCGGGACGGCGGCACAGATACGCAGTATTTT. It encodes CASSPDRDGGTDTQYF.

The chain employs TRBV5-1 and TRBJ2-5; D gene ambiguous. The CDR3 covers 16 residues. The germline V gene encodes CDR1 SGHRS and CDR2 YFSETQ. The V end lost 1 base, the J end lost 2 bases, and 15 bases lay between the germline ends. The CDR3 coding sequence is TGCGCCAGCAGCTTGTTACCCCTGGACGGACAAGAGACCCAGTACTTC. Translation gives CASSLLPLDGQETQYF. Full variable domain (outside the CDR3, taken from reference TRBV5-1 and TRBJ2-5): KAGVTQTPRYLIKTRGQQVTLSCSPISGHRSVSWYQQTPGQGLQFLFEYFSETQRNKGNFPGRFSGRQFSNSRSEMNVSTLELGDSALYLCASSLLPLDGQETQYFGPGTRLLVL.

V is TRBV10-3 and J is TRBJ1-4, with 7 bases identical to TRBD1. This CDR3 region has 14 residues. V dropped 10 bases and J dropped 5; count of bases not matched to a gene: 10. CDR1 ENHRY and CDR2 SYGVKD come from the germline V gene. CDR3 residues: CASKGGQPNEKLFF. The DNA of the CDR3 is TGTGCCAGCAAGGGGGGACAGCCGAATGAAAAACTGTTTTTT.

The chain combines TRBV29-1 with TRBJ2-5, with D hard to call. Germline-derived CDR1 and CDR2 are SQVTM and ANQGSEA. The V end was cut by 3 bases, the J end by 4 bases, with 3 bases between. The CDR3 spans 10 residues. CDR3 sequence (DNA): TGCAGCGTTGAGACAGAGACCCAGTACTTC. Protein sequence: CSVETETQYF.

This chain connects TRBV12-3 or TRBV12-4 to TRBJ1-2; 7 nucleotides align to TRBD1. After removal of 6 bases from V and 3 bases from J, the junction contained 4 bases not matched to a gene. The length of the CDR3 is 13 residues. CDR3 DNA sequence: TGTGCCAGCAGCCAGGGGGAGGACTATGGCTACACCTTC. Its protein product is CASSQGEDYGYTF.

A few counts support this clone. The chain uses TRBV30 and TRBJ1-5, with a tentative D call TRBD1 (5 bases). The CDR3 spans 14 residues. Trimming shortened V by 3 bases and J by 1 base, and 10 bases separated the two germline ends. Germline V lookup: CDR1 GTSNPN, CDR2 SVGIG (reference sequence). This chain's CDR3 is CAWSWGTSNQPQHF. CDR3 DNA: TGTGCCTGGAGCTGGGGCACCAGCAATCAGCCCCAGCATTTT.